The sequence of this T cell receptor beta chain was determined in a study of blood T cell repertoires in COVID-19. The repertoire was sequenced with immunoSEQ multiplex PCR; TCRdb's copy has only in-frame clones and lacks some. The sample has 35,000 to 40,000 clones, roughly 78% seen once. V was cut by 5 bases and J by 11 bases, with 18 bases left in between. The CDR3 spans 13 residues. Germline CDR1 SGHAT, CDR2 FQNNGV. This clone came up a few times. The receptor comes from a man in his sixties or seventies with acute or convalescent COVID-19. The sample was peripheral blood. This rearrangement joins TRBV11-2 to TRBJ1-1; possibly TRBD1 for D (6 bases). The CDR3 region is CASSPERQVRAFF. Here the CDR3 DNA reads TGTGCCAGCAGCCCTGAACGACAGGTTCGTGCTTTCTTT.